One sample yielded the 23 T cell receptor beta chains listed below, sequenced in a study of beta chain features in type 1 diabetes. Sequencing targeted expressed TCRB transcripts, as all isolated RNA had been reverse transcribed. Here immunoSEQ multiplex PCR was the method, and the copy in TCRdb shows in-frame clones only, minus some. The table shows roughly 370,000 clones, with approximately 14% occurring only once. The sequencing input was naive CD4+ T cells from blood. The receptors were sampled from a man aged 25 to 45 in good health.

There are a few counts of this clone. CDR3 DNA: TGTGCCAGCAGTCGAGACACAGCGGATGAAAAACTGTTTTTT. Translated: CASSRDTADEKLFF. This chain uses TRBV28 with TRBJ1-4; no clear D gene. The germline CDR1 and CDR2 sequences are MDHEN and SYDVKM. The CDR3 has 14 amino acids. V lost 5 bases, J lost 6 bases, and 13 bases lay in between.

Only a few counts were recorded for this clone. This chain uses TRBV29-1 with TRBJ2-1; TRBD2 matches at 7 bases. The germline V gene has CDR1 SQVTM and CDR2 ANQGSEA. The CDR3 has 14 residues. Trimming cost V 5 bases and J 3 bases; bases outside gene matches: 7. CDR3 in DNA: TGCAGCGTTCCCCTTGCGGGAGACTACAATGAGCAGTTCTTC. Its translation is CSVPLAGDYNEQFF.

This clone showed up just a few times. This chain joins TRBV14 and TRBJ2-5; D may be TRBD1 or TRBD2 (5 bases each). Trimming removed 4 bases from V and 5 bases from J, with 5 bases in between. The CDR3 runs to 11 residues. Per the germline V gene, CDR1 is SGHDN and CDR2 is FVKESK. The CDR3 DNA follows: TGTGCCAGCAGCCGGGGGGAGACCCAGTACTTC. Translation gives CASSRGETQYF. The variable domain in full, completed from reference TRBV14 and TRBJ2-5, reads EAGVTQFPSHSVIEKGQTVTLRCDPISGHDNLYWYRRVMGKEIKFLLHFVKESKQDESGMPNNRFLAERTGGTYSTLKVQPAELEDSGVYFCASSRGETQYFGPGTRLLVL.

This chain connects TRBV7-2 to TRBJ1-1, with D possibly TRBD1 on 6 matching bases. Germline V lookup: CDR1 SGHTA, CDR2 FQGNSA. This CDR3 comprises 12 residues. Trimming took 6 bases from V and 10 from J, leaving 15 bases between them. The CDR3 DNA reads as TGTGCCAGCAGTACGGACAGCAGAGGAGCTTTCTTT. This translates into CASSTDSRGAFF.

About this clone itself: The sample holds other DNA sequences that translate to the same CDR3. The chain combines TRBV18 with TRBJ2-5; D may be TRBD2 (5 bases). Trimming shortened V by 3 bases and J by 2 bases, and 10 bases separated the two germline ends. The CDR3 spans 14 residues. The germline V gene encodes CDR1 KGHSH and CDR2 LQKENI. The CDR3 sequence: CASSPLSGQETQYF. The CDR3 coding sequence is TGTGCCAGCTCACCGCTGAGCGGACAAGAGACCCAGTACTTC.

The table lists this clone with a few counts. This chain connects TRBV6-1 to TRBJ2-1; no clear D. The CDR3 length is 15 residues. V was cut by 4 bases and J by 1 base, with 11 bases left in between. Germline CDR1 and CDR2: MNHNS and SASEGT. The CDR3 nucleotides are TGTGCCAGCAGTGCGGAGCCGACTTCCTACAATGAGCAGTTCTTC. Protein sequence: CASSAEPTSYNEQFF.

Only a few counts were recorded for this clone. The rearrangement links TRBV7-2 to TRBJ2-2; D gene uncertain. Germline lookup yields CDR1 SGHTA and CDR2 FQGNSA. The ends were cut back, 3 bases at V and 3 bases at J, with 8 bases in the middle. This CDR3 region has 14 residues. The CDR3 sequence is CASSLADHTGELFF. The CDR3, as DNA: TGTGCCAGCAGCTTGGCAGACCACACCGGGGAGCTGTTTTTT.

The chain uses TRBV4-3 and TRBJ1-5; D ambiguous. The CDR3 runs 15 residues. Germline values: CDR1 LGHNA, CDR2 YSLEER. The V end lost 0 bases, the J end lost 2 bases, and 8 bases lay between the germline ends. CDR3 protein: CASSQERQGNQPQHF. CDR3 sequence (DNA): TGCGCCAGCAGCCAAGAGAGGCAGGGCAATCAGCCCCAGCATTTT.

This rearrangement joins TRBV11-3 to TRBJ1-2, with D unclear. Germline assignment: CDR1 SGHNT and CDR2 YENEEA. The V and J ends lost 6 bases and 4 bases respectively, with 18 bases between them. The CDR3 totals 15 residues. The CDR3 loop is CASSPTGAGIYGYTF. CDR3 DNA sequence: TGTGCCAGCAGTCCAACGGGCGCCGGGATCTATGGCTACACCTTC.

This chain links TRBV4-2 with TRBJ2-6; a possible D gene is TRBD1 (6 bases). Germline lookup yields CDR1 LGHNA and CDR2 YNFKEQ. This CDR3 has 17 residues. V shed 0 bases and J shed 0 bases, with 9 bases lying between them. CDR3 sequence: CASSQETGPSGANVLTF. For the CDR3, the DNA is TGTGCCAGCAGCCAAGAGACAGGCCCCTCTGGGGCCAACGTCCTGACTTTC.

The CDR3 is CASSQSIGQGANEQFF. CDR3 bases: TGCGCCAGCAGTCAATCGATCGGGCAGGGGGCGAATGAGCAGTTCTTC. The gene calls are TRBV23-1 and TRBJ2-1; 8 bases align to TRBD1. TRBV23-1 qualifies as an ORF whose function is uncertain. CDR3 size: 16 residues. Germline trimming cut 0 bases from V and 7 bases from J; bases unmatched to any gene: 8.

This clone was picked up a small number of times. The J gene is TRBJ2-7, the V gene TRBV9; D remains ambiguous. Germline CDR1 SGDLS, CDR2 YYNGEE. V was cut by 0 bases and J by 3 bases, with 13 bases left in between. CDR3 length equals 15 residues. CDR3 loop: CASSVAQNPYYEQYF. Written as DNA, the CDR3 is TGTGCCAGCAGCGTAGCACAGAACCCTTACTACGAGCAGTACTTC. The whole variable domain, remainder taken from reference TRBV9 and TRBJ2-7, is DSGVTQTPKHLITATGQRVTLRCSPRSGDLSVYWYQQSLDQGLQFLIQYYNGEERAKGNILERFSAQQFPDLHSELNLSSLELGDSALYFCASSVAQNPYYEQYFGPGTRLTVT.

V is TRBV2 and J is TRBJ2-3, with 8 bases aligning to TRBD1. Germline-derived CDR1 and CDR2 are SNHLY and FYNNEI. The junction had 11 bases not matched to a gene; V was cut back by 7 bases and J by 8 bases. CDR3 length equals 14 residues. This CDR3 reads CASIGTGRSATQYF. The CDR3 bases are TGTGCCAGCATCGGGACAGGTCGATCGGCTACGCAGTATTTT.

This chain joins TRBV10-3 and TRBJ2-1, with D possibly being TRBD1 or TRBD2 (7 bases each). This CDR3 has 16 residues. The germline V gene encodes CDR1 ENHRY and CDR2 SYGVKD. V lost 3 bases, J lost 10 bases, and 22 bases lay in between. This chain's CDR3 is CAISDFGQAGAGEQFF. The CDR3 DNA reads TGTGCCATCAGTGACTTTGGACAGGCCGGAGCGGGGGAGCAGTTCTTC.

This clone was seen a handful of times. The chain couples TRBV14 to TRBJ1-5; D unresolved. The V gene's germline CDR1 is SGHDN and CDR2 FVKESK. The CDR3 runs to 13 residues. With 2 bases removed from V and 10 bases from J, the gap between germline ends came to 12 bases. CDR3: CASSQFGSGPQHF. CDR3 in DNA: TGTGCCAGCAGCCAATTTGGGAGTGGACCCCAGCATTTT. Supplemented by reference TRBV14 and TRBJ1-5, the full variable domain reads EAGVTQFPSHSVIEKGQTVTLRCDPISGHDNLYWYRRVMGKEIKFLLHFVKESKQDESGMPNNRFLAERTGGTYSTLKVQPAELEDSGVYFCASSQFGSGPQHFGDGTRLSIL.

This clone was counted only a few times. The chain employs TRBV18 and TRBJ2-7; TRBD2 matches at 12 bases. CDR1 and CDR2 from the germline V gene are KGHSH and LQKENI. The CDR3 is 15 amino acids. V shed 5 bases and J 5 bases; nucleotides not matched to a gene: 7. In DNA, the CDR3 is TGTGCCAGCTCATTGACTAGCGGGAGTCAACACGAGCAGTACGTC. It yields the protein CASSLTSGSQHEQYV.

This clone turned up a few times. V and J are TRBV7-2 and TRBJ2-1, with TRBD1 matching over 8 bases. V lost 5 bases and J lost 4; bases outside the gene matches: 7. The CDR3 spans 15 residues. CDR1 and CDR2 (germline): SGHTA, FQGNSA. The CDR3 DNA sequence: TGTGCCAGCAGCCCCCATGGGGACAGGTACAATGAGCAGTTCTTC. It translates to CASSPHGDRYNEQFF.

This clone was seen only a few times. The chain carries TRBV13 and TRBJ2-1, with 10 bases identical to TRBD2. Germline lookup yields CDR1 PRHDT and CDR2 FYEKMQ (reference sequence). With V trimmed by 6 bases and J by 8 bases, 7 bases remained unmatched. The CDR3 is 14 amino acids. In DNA, the CDR3 is TGTGCCAGCAGACCAGCGGGAGGGCCCTATGAGCAGTTCTTC. This encodes CASRPAGGPYEQFF.

This clone has just a few counts. The rearrangement uses TRBV5-1 and TRBJ1-1, with 7 nucleotides matching TRBD1. Germline CDR1 SGHRS, CDR2 YFSETQ. The CDR3 has 16 residues. V was pared by 5 bases and J by 1 base, with 11 bases of the junction left unmatched. CDR3 sequence: CASSENPGQRNTEAFF. DNA of the CDR3: TGCGCCAGCAGTGAGAATCCGGGACAGAGGAACACTGAAGCTTTCTTT.

This clone has more than one count but fewer than ten. The chain uses TRBV5-8 and TRBJ2-1; TRBD1 agrees at 7 bases. The germline CDR1 and CDR2 sequences are SGHTS and YDEGEE. The CDR3 is 13 amino acids. The J segment lost 6 bases and the V segment lost 7 bases, leaving 7 bases of the junction unmatched. The CDR3 region has the DNA TGTGCCAGCGGTCACAGGGGCGGCAATGAGCAGTTCTTC. Translating it yields CASGHRGGNEQFF.

The rearrangement links TRBV20-1 to TRBJ1-1; D unresolved. V shed 5 bases and J shed 1 base, with 5 bases lying between them. Germline CDR1 DFQATT, CDR2 SNEGSKA (reference sequence). The CDR3 is 11 residues long. The CDR3 region has the DNA TGCAGTGCTGGGAAGAACACTGAAGCTTTCTTT. Protein product: CSAGKNTEAFF.

This clone has just a few counts. The gene calls are TRBV4-3 and TRBJ2-7; a possible D gene is TRBD1 (5 bases). Germline V gene sequence: CDR1 LGHNA, CDR2 YSLEER. This CDR3 has 16 residues. The V gene lost 0 bases and the J gene lost 3 bases, with 15 bases spanning the gap. The CDR3 is CASSQEAIQGIYEQYF. The CDR3 nucleotides read TGCGCCAGCAGCCAAGAGGCCATCCAGGGCATCTACGAGCAGTACTTC.

This clone showed up just a few times. Distinct nucleotide sequences in the sample also encode this CDR3. This rearrangement joins TRBV5-1 to TRBJ2-5, with D perhaps assigned TRBD1 or TRBD2 (5 bases each). V was clipped by 0 bases and J by 1 base, with 10 bases between them. CDR1 is SGHRS, CDR2 YFSETQ, per germline. The CDR3 length is 15 residues. The CDR3 DNA reads as TGCGCCAGCAGCTTGGGAGGGACGGTCCAAGAGACCCAGTACTTC. Translating gives CASSLGGTVQETQYF. The whole variable domain, remainder taken from reference TRBV5-1 and TRBJ2-5, is KAGVTQTPRYLIKTRGQQVTLSCSPISGHRSVSWYQQTPGQGLQFLFEYFSETQRNKGNFPGRFSGRQFSNSRSEMNVSTLELGDSALYLCASSLGGTVQETQYFGPGTRLLVL.